The 24 T cell receptor beta chains reported below all come from one sample, sequenced in a study of T cell changes during pregnancy in multiple sclerosis. Clones were read by immunoSEQ multiplex PCR, and TCRdb kept only the in-frame ones, dropping some. The top ten clones hold approximately 2.4% of a sample with about 67,000 clones, 91% of them seen once. The material sequenced was peripheral blood, taken in the first trimester of pregnancy. The receptor source for this set is a female donor with multiple sclerosis, enrolled in a pregnancy study.

The genes are TRBV9 and TRBJ2-1; TRBD2 agrees at 8 bases. Losses at the gene ends were 3 bases for V and 6 bases for J; bases not matched to a gene: 5. The CDR3 has 14 amino acids. Germline loops: CDR1 SGDLS, CDR2 YYNGEE. The DNA for the CDR3 is TGTGCCAGCAGCGCCAGCGGGAGAGGCAATGAGCAGTTCTTC. The encoded protein is CASSASGRGNEQFF.

The V call is TRBV27, the J call TRBJ2-2; D remains unclear. Per the germline V gene, CDR1 is MNHEY and CDR2 is SMNVEV (reference sequence). The CDR3 extends over 13 amino acids. Trimming cost V 4 bases and J 8 bases, with 11 bases left between them. As DNA, the CDR3 is TGTGCCAGCAGTTCGGAGTTGATTGGGGAGCTGTTTTTT. This gives the protein CASSSELIGELFF.

J is TRBJ2-4 and V is TRBV7-2; D gene ambiguous. The V gene lost 8 bases and the J gene lost 7 bases, with 6 bases spanning the gap. The length of the CDR3 is 10 residues. Looked up from germline, CDR1 is SGHTA and CDR2 is FQGNSA. In DNA, the CDR3 is TGTGCCAGCGGAGATAACATTCAGTACTTC. Translating gives CASGDNIQYF.

The chain employs TRBV7-2 and TRBJ2-5; 11 positions match TRBD2. Germline assignment: CDR1 SGHTA and CDR2 FQGNSA. This CDR3 is 18 amino acids long. Losses at the gene ends were 2 bases for V and 5 bases for J; bases not matched to a gene: 13. In DNA, the CDR3 is TGTGCCAGCAGCTTACGACTAGCGGGACAGGGCGGGAGGGAGACCCAGTACTTC. Its translation: CASSLRLAGQGGRETQYF. Combining the CDR3 with reference TRBV7-2 and TRBJ2-5 gives the whole variable domain GAGVSQSPSNKVTEKGKDVELRCDPISGHTALYWYRQSLGQGLEFLIYFQGNSAPDKSGLPSDRFSAERTGGSVSTLTIQRTQQEDSAVYLCASSLRLAGQGGRETQYFGPGTRLLVL.

The chain combines TRBV19 with TRBJ1-4; D perhaps matches TRBD1 (5 bases). In germline, CDR1 is LNHDA, CDR2 SQIVND (reference sequence). This CDR3 region has 14 residues. With 3 bases removed from V and 4 bases from J, the gap between germline ends came to 9 bases. CDR3 in amino acids: CASSIRQFNEKLFF. CDR3 coding DNA: TGTGCCAGTAGTATTCGACAGTTTAATGAAAAACTGTTTTTT.

This chain joins TRBV5-1 and TRBJ2-6; 7 positions match TRBD1. The CDR3 covers 16 residues. V lost 2 bases, J lost 2 bases, and 4 bases stayed unmatched. From germline, CDR1 is SGHRS and CDR2 YFSETQ. This CDR3 reads CASSLNRGAGANVLTF. DNA for the CDR3: TGCGCCAGCAGCTTAAACAGGGGTGCTGGGGCCAACGTCCTGACTTTC.

V usage is TRBV14 and J usage is TRBJ1-2, with 7 positions matching TRBD1. V lost 2 bases and J lost 4; bases outside the gene matches: 10. This CDR3 has 16 residues. Germline V CDR1 and CDR2: SGHDN, FVKESK. The CDR3 DNA sequence: TGTGCCAGCAGCCAATCCGCCCCCGGGACAGTCTATGGCTACACCTTC. Its protein product is CASSQSAPGTVYGYTF.

The J gene is TRBJ2-1, the V gene TRBV6-1; D not resolved. V was clipped by 4 bases and J by 0 bases, with 16 bases between them. Germline V gene data show CDR1 as MNHNS and CDR2 as SASEGT. This CDR3 has 17 amino acids. CDR3 amino acids: CASSVRRPASSYNEQFF. The CDR3 nucleotides are TGTGCCAGCAGTGTACGCCGACCAGCGAGCTCCTACAATGAGCAGTTCTTC.

This clone has only one observation. V and J are TRBV13 and TRBJ1-6; TRBD1 aligns across 7 bases. The junction had 8 bases not matched to a gene; V was cut back by 4 bases and J by 8 bases. CDR1 is PRHDT, CDR2 FYEKMQ, per germline (reference sequence). This CDR3 spans 15 amino acids. This CDR3 is CASSSTGTEDSPLHF. CDR3 sequence (DNA): TGTGCCAGCAGCTCCACCGGGACAGAGGATTCACCCCTCCACTTT.

The gene calls are TRBV6-1 and TRBJ2-1; 8 positions match TRBD2. V trimming: 4 bases; J trimming: 3 bases; junction bases outside the gene matches: 2. Germline V gene sequence: CDR1 MNHNS, CDR2 SASEGT. The CDR3 is made up of 14 amino acids. DNA for the CDR3: TGTGCCAGCAGTGCAGCGGGAGACTACAATGAGCAGTTCTTC. Translation: CASSAAGDYNEQFF.

The rearrangement joins TRBV27 to TRBJ1-1, with TRBD1 matching over 7 bases. The length of the CDR3 is 13 residues. In germline, CDR1 is MNHEY, CDR2 SMNVEV (reference sequence). Germline trimming cut 4 bases from V and 10 bases from J; bases unmatched to any gene: 9. The CDR3 region is CASSSHPTGTAFF. The CDR3 coding sequence is TGTGCCAGCAGTTCCCACCCGACAGGGACAGCTTTCTTT.

This clone has more than one count but fewer than ten. The V call is TRBV7-2, the J call TRBJ2-7; 7 bases fit TRBD2. Germline CDR1 is SGHTA and CDR2 is FQGNSA. The CDR3 has 14 residues. Trimming took 5 bases from V and 2 from J; bases not matched to a gene: 6. The CDR3 coding sequence is TGTGCCAGCAGCCCCGGGACTATCCCCTACGAGCAGTACTTC. It yields the protein CASSPGTIPYEQYF.

This clone was detected only once. The V and J genes are TRBV28 and TRBJ2-7; D may be TRBD2 (6 bases). Trimming left V 7 bases short and J 3 bases short, with 19 bases between. CDR1 MDHEN and CDR2 SYDVKM come from the germline V gene. The CDR3 covers 15 residues. The CDR3 DNA sequence: TGTGCCAGCACCCCGCCAGCCTGGGAGGACTACGAGCAGTACTTC. Translated, it gives CASTPPAWEDYEQYF.

V is TRBV5-1 and J is TRBJ2-2; weak D call: TRBD2 (6 bases). CDR1 and CDR2 (germline): SGHRS, YFSETQ. Trimming cost V 1 base and J 2 bases, with 12 bases left between them. The CDR3 contains 16 residues. CDR3 sequence (DNA): TGCGCCAGCAGCTTGACTAGCTCGCTCAACACCGGGGAGCTGTTTTTT. Its translation is CASSLTSSLNTGELFF. The variable domain in full, with the rest retrieved from reference TRBV5-1 and TRBJ2-2, is KAGVTQTPRYLIKTRGQQVTLSCSPISGHRSVSWYQQTPGQGLQFLFEYFSETQRNKGNFPGRFSGRQFSNSRSEMNVSTLELGDSALYLCASSLTSSLNTGELFFGEGSRLTVL.

The J gene is TRBJ2-7, the V gene TRBV6-1, with D perhaps matching TRBD1 (6 bases). Germline values: CDR1 MNHNS, CDR2 SASEGT. Trimming pared 4 bases from V and 13 bases from J, leaving 17 bases between. CDR3 length: 12 residues. CDR3 in DNA: TGTGCCAGCAGTGTTACAGGGATGGCGGAATACTTC. Translated: CASSVTGMAEYF.

V and J are TRBV11-3 and TRBJ2-3; the match to TRBD2 covers 8 bases. J lost 2 bases, V lost 3 bases, and 4 bases had no gene match. From germline, CDR1 is SGHNT and CDR2 YENEEA. The CDR3 has 15 amino acids. CDR3 nucleotide sequence: TGTGCCAGCAGCTTTAGCGGGATGGACACAGATACGCAGTATTTT. It translates to CASSFSGMDTDTQYF. Combining the CDR3 with reference TRBV11-3 and TRBJ2-3 gives the whole variable domain EAGVVQSPRYKIIEKKQPVAFWCNPISGHNTLYWYLQNLGQGPELLIRYENEEAVDDSQLPKDRFSAERLKGVDSTLKIQPAELGDSAVYLCASSFSGMDTDTQYFGPGTRLTVL.

The V and J genes are TRBV30 and TRBJ2-1; unclear D gene. Trimming took off 8 bases at V and 5 bases at J, with 19 bases between the two ends. Germline-derived CDR1 and CDR2 are GTSNPN and SVGIG (reference sequence). The CDR3 spans 14 residues. CDR3 sequence: CATDPLRGNNEQFF. The CDR3 DNA is TGTGCCACTGACCCCCTGCGCGGTAACAATGAGCAGTTCTTC.

The chain has TRBV11-2 and TRBJ2-1; D gene ambiguous. In germline, CDR1 is SGHAT, CDR2 FQNNGV. The CDR3 totals 15 residues. V lost 8 bases and J 4 bases, leaving 18 bases between the germline ends. The CDR3: CASVLSVFVYNEQFF. CDR3 bases: TGTGCCAGCGTGTTGTCCGTTTTCGTATACAATGAGCAGTTCTTC.

The V call is TRBV7-2, the J call TRBJ2-3; 10 bases agree with TRBD1. Germline V gene data show CDR1 as SGHTA and CDR2 as FQGNSA. J lost 4 bases, V lost 4 bases, and 2 bases had no gene match. CDR3 length equals 14 residues. CDR3 residues: CASSSGQGADTQYF. CDR3 nucleotide sequence: TGTGCCAGCAGCTCTGGACAGGGGGCAGATACGCAGTATTTT.

This clone was detected once. Here the CDR3 DNA reads TGCGCCAGCAGTTTCTGGAGCGGGAGGGAATACAATGAGCAGTTCTTC. It encodes CASSFWSGREYNEQFF. V usage is TRBV5-1 and J usage is TRBJ2-1; 10 bases are shared with TRBD2. V shed 5 bases, J shed 4 bases, and the junction held 9 bases outside the gene matches. Germline-derived CDR1 and CDR2 are SGHRS and YFSETQ. This CDR3 is built from 16 residues.

Concerning this clone: The junction does not match germline at one end; this may be a read error. This sequence joins TRBV4-1 and TRBJ1-1, with D possibly TRBD1 on 5 matching bases. The germline V gene encodes CDR1 MGHRA and CDR2 YSYEKL. The CDR3 has 14 residues. This CDR3 reads CASSKEKGYAEAFF. CDR3 DNA sequence: TGCGCCAGCAGCAAAGAGAAGGGGTACGCTGAAGCTTTCTTT.

The chain links TRBV7-3 to TRBJ2-1; 9 bases match TRBD2. The CDR3 runs 15 residues. V was clipped by 2 bases and J by 6 bases; unmatched bases: 5. Germline V lookup: CDR1 SGHTA, CDR2 FQGTGA. The CDR3 here is CASSLAGGAFNEQFF. CDR3 coding DNA: TGTGCCAGCAGCTTAGCGGGGGGGGCGTTCAATGAGCAGTTCTTC.

The CDR3: CASSLMGRGAETDTQYF. The CDR3 DNA reads as TGTGCCAGCAGCTTAATGGGGCGGGGGGCCGAGACAGATACGCAGTATTTT. This rearrangement joins TRBV7-2 to TRBJ2-3; 8 bases align to TRBD2. CDR3 length: 17 residues. V lost 2 bases to trimming and J lost 3 bases; unmatched junction nucleotides: 10. The germline V gene encodes CDR1 SGHTA and CDR2 FQGNSA.

The chain is built from TRBV5-6 and TRBJ2-7, with 10 bases matching TRBD2. The CDR3 totals 17 residues. Germline CDR1 and CDR2: SGHDT and YYEEEE. V lost 3 bases to trimming and J lost 2 bases; unmatched junction nucleotides: 11. CDR3 coding DNA: TGTGCCAGCAGCTGGAGGGTAGCGGGAGGCCTAACCTACGAGCAGTACTTC. It encodes CASSWRVAGGLTYEQYF.